Shown below are 28 T cell receptor beta chains from a single sample sequenced in a study of PD-1 blockade in classical Hodgkin lymphoma. Relapse was seen in all patients after autologous stem cell transplantation, and brentuximab vedotin exposure was variable. Some clones are missing from TCRdb's copy, which holds only in-frame ones; the method was immunoSEQ multiplex PCR. This table has under 30,000 clones, about 71% appearing once. Here the sequenced sample was peripheral blood mononuclear cells (PBMCs), taken at baseline. The origin of the receptors is a human donor with classical Hodgkin lymphoma.

In DNA form, the CDR3 reads TGTGCCATCAGTGACTGGGGACTAGCGGGCACAGATACGCAGTATTTT. Its protein product is CAISDWGLAGTDTQYF. The chain employs TRBV10-3 and TRBJ2-3; 11 bases map to TRBD2. This CDR3 contains 16 residues. The V and J ends lost 3 bases and 1 base, in that order; junction bases with no gene match: 3. Looked up from germline, CDR1 is ENHRY and CDR2 is SYGVKD.

The genes are TRBV7-6 and TRBJ1-1; D unclear. Germline V gene sequence: CDR1 SGHVS, CDR2 FNYEAQ. V was clipped by 1 base and J by 4 bases, with 7 bases between them. The CDR3 totals 13 residues. CDR3 nucleotide sequence: TGTGCCAGCAGCTTAGGAGGACCCACTGAAGCTTTCTTT. Encoded protein: CASSLGGPTEAFF.

The chain joins TRBV27 to TRBJ2-1, with D perhaps TRBD1 or TRBD2 (5 bases each). V lost 5 bases, J lost 9 bases, and 14 bases lay in between. CDR1 and CDR2 from the germline V gene are MNHEY and SMNVEV (reference sequence). The CDR3 consists of 13 residues. CDR3 amino acids: CASSRRVGSEQFF. The CDR3, as DNA: TGTGCCAGCAGTCGCAGGGTGGGGAGTGAGCAGTTCTTC.

The chain employs TRBV20-1 and TRBJ1-1; no firm D call. V lost 1 base to trimming and J lost 6 bases, with 6 bases between them. The CDR3 extends over 11 amino acids. Germline-derived CDR1 and CDR2 are DFQATT and SNEGSKA (reference sequence). CDR3 region: CSARGRSEAFF. The CDR3 DNA reads as TGCAGTGCTAGAGGACGGTCTGAAGCTTTCTTT.

The rearrangement uses TRBV19 and TRBJ2-1, with 9 positions matching TRBD2. This CDR3 region has 16 residues. In germline, CDR1 is LNHDA, CDR2 SQIVND (reference sequence). With 4 bases clipped from V and 7 bases from J, the junction kept 11 bases outside the gene matches. Here the CDR3 reads CASSRGLALGANEQFF. The CDR3 bases are TGTGCCAGTAGTAGGGGACTAGCCCTAGGGGCTAATGAGCAGTTCTTC. Supplemented by reference TRBV19 and TRBJ2-1, the full variable domain reads DGGITQSPKYLFRKEGQNVTLSCEQNLNHDAMYWYRQDPGQGLRLIYYSQIVNDFQKGDIAEGYSVSREKKESFPLTVTSAQKNPTAFYLCASSRGLALGANEQFFGPGTRLTVL.

CDR3 region: CASSSGLAGVMFF. CDR3 DNA: TGTGCCAGCAGTTCAGGACTAGCGGGGGTAATGTTTTTT. The chain joins TRBV6-6 to TRBJ2-2; 13 positions agree with TRBD2. This CDR3 has 13 residues. The V gene end was trimmed by 4 bases and the J gene end by 15 bases; junction bases not matched to a gene: 5. CDR1 MNHNY and CDR2 SVGAGI come from the germline V gene (reference sequence).

This clone was seen only once. The genes are TRBV19 and TRBJ1-5; TRBD1 might be the D (5 bases). The V end lost 6 bases, the J end lost 6 bases, and 15 bases lay between the germline ends. CDR1 and CDR2 (germline): LNHDA, SQIVND (reference sequence). CDR3 size: 14 residues. DNA of the CDR3: TGTGCCAGTAGCTTTCAAGGGCAGGGTCAGCCCCAGCATTTT. It encodes CASSFQGQGQPQHF.

The chain has TRBV7-9 and TRBJ1-4; D remains unclear. V lost 2 bases, J lost 4 bases, and 8 bases lay in between. Germline values: CDR1 SEHNR, CDR2 FQNEAQ (reference sequence). The CDR3 is 14 amino acids. In nucleotides, the CDR3 is TGTGCCAGCAGCTTACGGGAATATAATGAAAAACTGTTTTTT. Translating gives CASSLREYNEKLFF.

This rearrangement joins TRBV2 to TRBJ2-6; 7 nucleotides match TRBD1. The V and J ends lost 6 bases and 4 bases, in that order; junction bases with no gene match: 15. The CDR3 has 18 amino acids. Germline CDR1 reads SNHLY; CDR2 reads FYNNEI. In DNA form, the CDR3 reads TGTGCCAGCAGGCAAACAGGGGCCCGCTCTAGGGGGGCCAACGTCCTGACTTTC. This codes for CASRQTGARSRGANVLTF.

This clone showed up just a few times. The V and J genes are TRBV2 and TRBJ1-2; D remains ambiguous. The germline CDR1 and CDR2 sequences are SNHLY and FYNNEI. The CDR3 consists of 14 residues. V gave up 0 bases and J gave up 0 bases, with 5 bases separating them. The CDR3 region is CASSEALTNYGYTF. The CDR3 nucleotides are TGTGCCAGCAGTGAAGCCCTTACTAACTATGGCTACACCTTC.

This clone was counted a single time. The chain uses TRBV19 and TRBJ1-1; D might be TRBD1 (5 bases). In germline, CDR1 is LNHDA, CDR2 SQIVND (reference sequence). Trimming left V 2 bases short and J 8 bases short, with 6 bases between. The CDR3 totals 11 residues. CDR3 loop: CASSIWGEAFF. In DNA form, the CDR3 reads TGTGCCAGTAGTATATGGGGGGAAGCTTTCTTT.

This clone was seen more than once but under ten times. The chain employs TRBV5-1 and TRBJ2-7; 13 bases map to TRBD2. This CDR3 spans 17 amino acids. V was clipped by 2 bases and J by 6 bases; unmatched bases: 11. Germline V gene lookup returns CDR1 SGHRS and CDR2 YFSETQ. CDR3 nucleotide sequence: TGCGCCAGCAGCTTTGGACTAGCGGGAGTAAAAGGCGCCGAGCAGTACTTC. Translating it yields CASSFGLAGVKGAEQYF.

V gene TRBV11-2 combines with J gene TRBJ1-6; D is unclear. Trimming removed 2 bases at V and 0 bases at J, with 8 bases between. Per germline, CDR1 SGHAT and CDR2 FQNNGV. The CDR3 is made up of 16 amino acids. CDR3 bases: TGTGCCAGCAGCTTACACCTGAGCTCCTATAATTCACCCCTCCACTTT. This translates into CASSLHLSSYNSPLHF. Full variable domain (rest looked up from reference TRBV11-2 and TRBJ1-6): EAGVAQSPRYKIIEKRQSVAFWCNPISGHATLYWYQQILGQGPKLLIQFQNNGVVDDSQLPKDRFSAERLKGVDSTLKIQPAKLEDSAVYLCASSLHLSSYNSPLHFGNGTRLTVT.

V is TRBV7-2 and J is TRBJ1-6; D unclear. CDR1 SGHTA and CDR2 FQGNSA come from the germline V gene. V lost 0 bases to trimming and J lost 9 bases, with 6 bases between them. CDR3 size: 13 residues. CDR3 bases: TGTGCCAGCAGCTTAGCCCTCATTTCACCCCTCCACTTT. Its translation: CASSLALISPLHF.

This clone came up once. Here the CDR3 reads CASSLFHQEPLRSGANVLTF. Here the CDR3 DNA reads TGCGCCAGCAGCCTTTTCCACCAGGAGCCCCTAAGGTCTGGGGCCAACGTCCTGACTTTC. This sequence joins TRBV4-3 and TRBJ2-6; D gene uncertain. The V gene's germline CDR1 is LGHNA and CDR2 YSLEER. CDR3 length: 20 residues. Trimming stripped 4 bases from V and 1 base from J, with 23 bases between.

This clone was observed once. The CDR3 loop reads CATRASGGTDTQYF. The CDR3 coding sequence is TGTGCCACCAGGGCCTCAGGGGGCACAGATACGCAGTATTTT. The chain joins TRBV15 to TRBJ2-3; TRBD1 is a possible D gene (6 bases). This CDR3 spans 14 amino acids. The germline V and J ends were trimmed by 6 bases and 1 base, with 11 bases remaining between them. CDR1 LNHNV and CDR2 YYDKDF come from the germline V gene (reference sequence).

The J gene is TRBJ2-5, the V gene TRBV7-2, with D possibly TRBD1 on 5 matching bases. The CDR3 loop spans 13 amino acids. The V gene's germline CDR1 is SGHTA and CDR2 FQGNSA. The ends were cut back, 5 bases at V and 13 bases at J, with 20 bases in the middle. The CDR3 reads CASSLSRGSRTYF. CDR3 DNA sequence: TGTGCCAGCAGCCTATCTAGGGGATCCCGGACGTACTTC.

The rearrangement uses TRBV28 and TRBJ2-1, with 8 bases aligning to TRBD1. CDR1 MDHEN and CDR2 SYDVKM come from the germline V gene. With V trimmed by 5 bases and J by 3 bases, 3 bases remained unmatched. The CDR3 consists of 14 residues. The CDR3 bases are TGTGCCAGCAGTGGGACAGGTGTCTACAATGAGCAGTTCTTC. It specifies CASSGTGVYNEQFF.

The rearrangement joins TRBV28 to TRBJ2-1; D unresolved. This CDR3 contains 12 residues. Per the germline V gene, CDR1 is MDHEN and CDR2 is SYDVKM. Trimming removed 6 bases at V and 10 bases at J, with 13 bases between. The CDR3 sequence is CASSSRRQEQFF. The CDR3, as DNA: TGTGCCAGCAGCTCGAGGCGACAAGAGCAGTTCTTC.

The V gene is TRBV4-2, the J gene TRBJ1-5; perhaps TRBD1 as D (5 bases). The CDR3 totals 14 residues. Trimming pared 0 bases from V and 7 bases from J, leaving 10 bases between. Germline-derived CDR1 and CDR2 are LGHNA and YNFKEQ. CDR3 residues: CASSQDWGSQPQHF. The CDR3, as DNA: TGTGCCAGCAGCCAAGATTGGGGGAGCCAGCCCCAGCATTTT.

Notes on this clone: The sample carries other DNA sequences with the same CDR3. The V call is TRBV19, the J call TRBJ2-6; 7 nucleotides agree with TRBD1. This CDR3 comprises 15 residues. V gave up 6 bases and J gave up 2 bases; unmatched junction bases: 4. From germline, CDR1 is LNHDA and CDR2 SQIVND (reference sequence). In DNA, the CDR3 is TGTGCCAGTAGCACTGACAGGGCTGGGGCCAACGTCCTGACTTTC. It translates to CASSTDRAGANVLTF.

The sample holds one count of this clone. This rearrangement joins TRBV10-3 to TRBJ2-3, with no clear D. The length of the CDR3 is 11 residues. From germline, CDR1 is ENHRY and CDR2 SYGVKD. The V gene lost 8 bases and the J gene lost 2 bases, with 5 bases spanning the gap. The CDR3, as DNA: TGTGCCATCGGTACCACAGATACGCAGTATTTT. Protein: CAIGTTDTQYF.

The genes are TRBV19 and TRBJ1-1; D is possibly TRBD1 (6 bases). The CDR3 runs to 14 residues. V was pared by 3 bases and J by 6 bases, with 14 bases between. The germline gives CDR1 LNHDA, CDR2 SQIVND (reference sequence). CDR3 DNA: TGTGCCAGTAGTATTCTCGGCAGGGGAGCTGAAGCTTTCTTT. Its protein is CASSILGRGAEAFF.

This sequence joins TRBV5-5 and TRBJ2-1; TRBD1 agrees at 10 bases. The CDR3 loop spans 17 amino acids. Germline V gene sequence: CDR1 SGHKS, CDR2 YYEKEE (reference sequence). After removal of 3 bases from V and 2 bases from J, the junction contained 8 bases not matched to a gene. The CDR3 protein is CASSWAGGTGAYNEQFF. For the CDR3, the DNA is TGTGCCAGCAGCTGGGCCGGGGGGACAGGGGCCTACAATGAGCAGTTCTTC.

This rearrangement joins TRBV18 to TRBJ2-1, with a possible D match to TRBD2 (5 bases). V was clipped by 3 bases and J by 5 bases, with 11 bases between them. Per the germline V gene, CDR1 is KGHSH and CDR2 is LQKENI. The CDR3 totals 14 residues. CDR3 sequence (DNA): TGTGCCAGCTCACCGGACTCGGCTCACAATGAGCAGTTCTTC. Its translation is CASSPDSAHNEQFF.

The chain has TRBV4-3 and TRBJ2-3, with 9 bases that match TRBD1. CDR1 is LGHNA and CDR2 is YSLEER in the germline V gene. This CDR3 comprises 16 residues. Unmatched junction bases numbered 5, after V lost 1 base and J lost 3 bases. CDR3 DNA sequence: TGCGCCAGCAGCCAAGGATGGACAGGGGTGACAGATACGCAGTATTTT. Translation: CASSQGWTGVTDTQYF.

This clone showed up just once. The chain employs TRBV28 and TRBJ2-2; TRBD1 or TRBD2 may be the D gene (5 bases each). The V end was cut by 5 bases, the J end by 5 bases, with 18 bases between. CDR1 and CDR2 (germline): MDHEN, SYDVKM. The CDR3 has 16 amino acids. This CDR3 reads CASSTDRVGETGELFF. CDR3 DNA: TGTGCCAGCAGTACCGACCGTGTGGGGGAGACCGGGGAGCTGTTTTTT.

The table lists this clone with a few counts. The rearrangement links TRBV5-1 to TRBJ2-5; D not certain. There are 13 residues in the CDR3. The germline CDR1 and CDR2 sequences are SGHRS and YFSETQ. Trimming removed 5 bases at V and 4 bases at J, with 12 bases between. The CDR3 sequence is CASRPLTRETQYF. The DNA of the CDR3 is TGCGCCAGCAGACCTCTTACGCGAGAGACCCAGTACTTC. The full variable domain, completed using reference TRBV5-1 and TRBJ2-5, is KAGVTQTPRYLIKTRGQQVTLSCSPISGHRSVSWYQQTPGQGLQFLFEYFSETQRNKGNFPGRFSGRQFSNSRSEMNVSTLELGDSALYLCASRPLTRETQYFGPGTRLLVL.